The rows below give T cell receptor beta chains drawn from one sample of a study of shared clonotypes between healthy human individuals. TCRdb keeps only in-frame clones here, not all; method: immunoSEQ multiplex PCR. The table shows almost 750,000 clones, with over 55% occurring only once. Sample: memory CD4+ T cells sorted from blood. The receptors originated from a young woman in good health. Both conserved end residues are part of each CDR3. Each record gives: CDR3 length, D gene, V gene, J gene, clone size, CDR3 DNA, CDR3 protein. D genes are given only for firm matches. Where a row states a size, it is once, few, many or the class of an expanded clone; other rows omit it.

14	-	TRBV19	TRBJ1-5	-	TGTGCCAGTAGTCGAGGCTCCGAGGGTCAGCCCCAGCATTTT	CASSRGSEGQPQHF
15	-	TRBV6-5	TRBJ1-3	-	TGTGCCAGCAGCCTGCGGGGCTCCTCTGGAAACACCATATATTTT	CASSLRGSSGNTIYF
18	TRBD2	TRBV5-1	TRBJ2-5	-	TGCGCCAGCAGCTTAGGACTAGCGGGAGTGACGAACCAAGAGACCCAGTACTTC	CASSLGLAGVTNQETQYF
15	-	TRBV5-1	TRBJ2-1	-	TGCGCCAGCAGCTTGGAGATTCTTCCTATTATGGAGCAGTTCTTC	CASSLEILPIMEQFF
14	-	TRBV6-5	TRBJ2-7	-	TGTGCCAGCAGCCGGACCCATAGCTCCTACGAGCAGTACTTC	CASSRTHSSYEQYF
16	TRBD2	TRBV7-2	TRBJ2-1	-	TGTGCCAGCAGCCTTCTAGCGGGACGCTCCTACAATGAGCAGTTCTTC	CASSLLAGRSYNEQFF
15	TRBD1	TRBV5-1	TRBJ2-5	-	TGCGCCAGCAGCTTAGGGACAGGACGACAAGAGACCCAGTACTTC	CASSLGTGRQETQYF
14	TRBD1	TRBV2	TRBJ1-5	-	TGTGCCAGCAGGGGGACAGGGAGGAATCAGCCCCAGCATTTT	CASRGTGRNQPQHF
16	-	TRBV18	TRBJ1-3	once	TGTGCCAGCTCTCGTTCCGGGCGAAGCTCTGGAAACACCATATATTTT	CASSRSGRSSGNTIYF
15	TRBD1	TRBV19	TRBJ2-1	few	TGTGCCAGTAGTATACGAGGGGGCGACTACAATGAGCAGTTCTTC	CASSIRGGDYNEQFF
19	TRBD2	TRBV28	TRBJ2-2	once	TGTGCCAGCAGTTTACTGACTAGCGGGAGGGCCGGGAGAACCGGGGAGCTGTTTTTT	CASSLLTSGRAGRTGELFF
15	TRBD2	TRBV11-2	TRBJ2-3	-	TGTGCCAGCAGCTTCCTAGCGGGAAAGGCAGATACGCAGTATTTT	CASSFLAGKADTQYF
14	-	TRBV28	TRBJ1-2	-	TGTGCCAGCAGTTTACTGACCGGGAGTAATGGCTACACCTTC	CASSLLTGSNGYTF
15	-	TRBV2	TRBJ2-5	once	TGTGCCAGCAAGCAGGGTTACTCTCCCGAAGAGACCCAGTACTTC	CASKQGYSPEETQYF
11	-	TRBV30	TRBJ2-7	-	TGTGCCTGGAGTTTGGGGGGCGAGCAGTACTTC	CAWSLGGEQYF
17	-	TRBV2	TRBJ2-1	-	TGTGCCAGCAGTGAGGGCCGCCGGGACCATTTGACGAATGAGCAGTTCTTC	CASSEGRRDHLTNEQFF
13	TRBD2	TRBV18	TRBJ2-1	-	TGTGCCAGCTCTGCTAGCGGGTCCAATGAGCAGTTCTTC	CASSASGSNEQFF
16	-	TRBV7-2	TRBJ2-6	-	TGTGCCAGCAGCTTAGACGGGAACTCTGGGGCCAACGTCCTGACTTTC	CASSLDGNSGANVLTF
14	-	TRBV15	TRBJ1-1	many	TGTGCCACCAGCAGAGAAGACAGTTCATCTGAAGCTTTCTTT	CATSREDSSSEAFF
17	TRBD1	TRBV28	TRBJ1-2	-	TGTGCCAGCAGTTTATTCCCCCACCGGGGACAGGGGTATGGCTACACCTTC	CASSLFPHRGQGYGYTF
11	-	TRBV28	TRBJ1-2	once	TGTGCCAGCAGACAGCCGGAGGGCTACACCTTC	CASRQPEGYTF
14	-	TRBV2	TRBJ2-3	many	TGTGCCACAACTCGAGGGGTTGCTGCAGATACGCAGTATTTT	CATTRGVAADTQYF
16	TRBD1	TRBV28	TRBJ1-5	-	TGTGCCAGCAGTTTACGACCCGGGACAGGGCATCAGCCCCAGCATTTT	CASSLRPGTGHQPQHF
18	-	TRBV2	TRBJ1-3	-	TGTGCCAGCAGTGAGTGGATTATGATAGCTCGGTCTGGAAACACCATATATTTT	CASSEWIMIARSGNTIYF
13	-	TRBV25-1	TRBJ1-2	-	TGTGCCAGCAGTCGCCAGGCAGGGGATGGCTACACCTTC	CASSRQAGDGYTF
13	-	TRBV29-1	TRBJ2-7	-	TGCAGCGTTGGTGGGGTTGGCCGTCCGGAGCAGTACTTC	CSVGGVGRPEQYF
14	-	TRBV28	TRBJ2-7	once	TGTGCCAGCTCACGGGGCCTGGCGGTATACGAGCAGTACTTC	CASSRGLAVYEQYF
16	TRBD1	TRBV5-4	TRBJ2-2	-	TGTGCCAGCAGCTCACAACCGGGACAGGGGGCCGGGGAGCTGTTTTTT	CASSSQPGQGAGELFF
15	TRBD2	TRBV11-2	TRBJ2-2	-	TGTGCCAGCAGCCGGACTAGCGGGAGAACCGGGGAGCTGTTTTTT	CASSRTSGRTGELFF
14	-	TRBV19	TRBJ2-3	-	TGTGCCAGTACACAAGCGAACACGGGAGATACGCAGTATTTT	CASTQANTGDTQYF
12	-	TRBV5-1	TRBJ1-2	-	TGCGCCAGCAGCGTGGCTAACTATGGCTACACCTTC	CASSVANYGYTF
16	TRBD2	TRBV5-1	TRBJ2-3	few	TGCGCCAGCAGCTTGGGCTTTGGGACTAGCGGAGATACGCAGTATTTT	CASSLGFGTSGDTQYF
15	-	TRBV28	TRBJ2-5	once	TGTGCCAGCACTTCTTCAGGGGCCCGGGGGGAGACCCAGTACTTC	CASTSSGARGETQYF
15	-	TRBV11-2	TRBJ2-3	once	TGTGCCAGCAGCTTAGGGACGGGAGCAGGAGATACGCAGTATTTT	CASSLGTGAGDTQYF
14	TRBD2	TRBV27	TRBJ2-7	-	TGTGCCAGCAGTTCGCCGGGACTAGCTAGTGAGCAGTACTTC	CASSSPGLASEQYF
13	-	TRBV7-2	TRBJ1-1	few	TGTGCCAGCTCAGTGGGGGGATACACTGAAGCTTTCTTT	CASSVGGYTEAFF
15	TRBD2	TRBV7-2	TRBJ2-7	-	TGTGCCAGCACCCAAAATAGCGGGACGGGGTACGAGCAGTACTTC	CASTQNSGTGYEQYF
14	-	TRBV28	TRBJ2-7	-	TGTGCCAGCAGTTCCGAGCCGGACGGGTACGAGCAGTACTTC	CASSSEPDGYEQYF
16	-	TRBV5-1	TRBJ2-7	-	TGCGCCAGCAGCTTCCTGTTTGGCGGGGCGACCTACGAGCAGTACTTC	CASSFLFGGATYEQYF
15	TRBD1	TRBV5-1	TRBJ1-1	-	TGCGCCAGCAGCCTGGGACAGCCCATGAACACTGAAGCTTTCTTT	CASSLGQPMNTEAFF
13	-	TRBV2	TRBJ1-1	-	TGTGCCAGCAGTGGAGGGGTCCGAGCTGAAGCTTTCTTT	CASSGGVRAEAFF
14	-	TRBV4-2	TRBJ1-4	-	TGTGCCAGCAGCCCCGGGACCCACAGGGAAAAACTGTTTTTT	CASSPGTHREKLFF
14	TRBD1	TRBV7-2	TRBJ2-3	-	TGTGCCTCCATTAAAGACAGGGGAGCAGATACGCAGTATTTT	CASIKDRGADTQYF
17	TRBD1	TRBV18	TRBJ2-3	-	TGTGCCAGCTCACCTTGGGGACAGCGATCTAGCACAGATACGCAGTATTTT	CASSPWGQRSSTDTQYF
19	TRBD2	TRBV5-8	TRBJ2-7	-	TGTGCCAGCAGCCACCGTCGACTAGCGGGGGGCCTTAGGGATTACGAGCAGTACTTC	CASSHRRLAGGLRDYEQYF
18	-	TRBV5-1	TRBJ2-3	-	TGCGCCAGCAGCTTGGCCGCTGGCGGGCGAATAAACACAGATACGCAGTATTTT	CASSLAAGGRINTDTQYF
13	-	TRBV5-1	TRBJ2-7	-	TGCGCCAGCAGCTTGGGATGGGCCGCCGAGCAGTACTTC	CASSLGWAAEQYF
14	-	TRBV7-9	TRBJ1-1	-	TGTGCCAGCAACCTGGACACCTTGAACACTGAAGCTTTCTTT	CASNLDTLNTEAFF
14	-	TRBV11-1	TRBJ2-1	-	TGTGCCAGCAGCTTTCAGGGACTCTACAATGAGCAGTTCTTC	CASSFQGLYNEQFF
15	-	TRBV6-5	TRBJ2-7	-	TGTGCCAGCAGTTACTCTTTGGGGGTAGCCTACGAGCAGTACTTC	CASSYSLGVAYEQYF
14	-	TRBV27	TRBJ2-1	-	TGTGCCAGCAGGGAAACGGTCCCCTACAATGAGCAGTTCTTC	CASRETVPYNEQFF
13	TRBD1	TRBV28	TRBJ2-1	-	TGTGCCAGCAGAAAGCAGGGGGTGGGTGAGCAGTTCTTC	CASRKQGVGEQFF
18	TRBD2	TRBV18	TRBJ2-5	-	TGTGCCAGCTCACCCTTTGGCGGGAGGAGGAATGGTCAAGAGACCCAGTACTTC	CASSPFGGRRNGQETQYF
16	TRBD2	TRBV5-6	TRBJ2-1	once	TGTGCCAGCAGCTTGGGTGGCGGGAGGTTCGACAATGAGCAGTTCTTC	CASSLGGGRFDNEQFF
15	TRBD1	TRBV25-1	TRBJ1-4	once	TGTGCCAGCAGTACCGGACAGGGCCTGAATGAAAAACTGTTTTTT	CASSTGQGLNEKLFF
14	-	TRBV5-6	TRBJ2-7	-	TGTGCCAGCAGCTTCGGCACAGGGACCTACGAGCAGTACTTC	CASSFGTGTYEQYF
19	TRBD2	TRBV7-6	TRBJ2-1	-	TGTGCCAGCAGCTTAAGCCTAGCGGGTACCGGTCTTCCCTACAATGAGCAGTTCTTC	CASSLSLAGTGLPYNEQFF
15	-	TRBV6-6	TRBJ1-1	-	TGTGCCAGCACTTTACGCGCAGGCGTTTACACTGAAGCTTTCTTT	CASTLRAGVYTEAFF
11	-	TRBV5-8	TRBJ1-1	-	TGTGCCAGCAGCTTAGGGACTGAAGCTTTCTTT	CASSLGTEAFF